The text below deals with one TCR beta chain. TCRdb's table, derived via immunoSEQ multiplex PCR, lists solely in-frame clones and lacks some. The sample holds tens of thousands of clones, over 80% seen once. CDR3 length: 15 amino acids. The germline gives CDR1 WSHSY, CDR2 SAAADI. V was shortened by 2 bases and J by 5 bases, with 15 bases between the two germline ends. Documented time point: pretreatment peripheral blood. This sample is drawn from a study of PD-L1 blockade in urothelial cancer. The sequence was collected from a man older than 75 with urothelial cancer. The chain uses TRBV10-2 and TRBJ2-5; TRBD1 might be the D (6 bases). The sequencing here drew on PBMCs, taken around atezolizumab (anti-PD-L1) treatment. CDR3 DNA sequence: TGCGCCAGCAGTGAGCCAGGGGCGTCGGGGGAGACCCAGTACTTC. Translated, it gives CASSEPGASGETQYF.